Included here is one TCR beta chain sequence, with context. The data were obtained in a study of spatial heterogeneity in lung cancer. Study details: Sequencing covered available follow-up PBMC samples collected a median of approximately 25 months after resection.

The time point is: blood at routine non-recurrence follow-up after resection. Unsorted whole RNA samples from tumor, nontumor lung or frozen PBMC were sequenced. This CDR3 comprises 13 residues. V lost 8 bases and J 4 bases, leaving 11 bases between the germline ends. Germline CDR1 MDHEN, CDR2 SYDVKM. A single record per CDR3 protein comes from TCRdb applying MiXCR to the 5' RACE reads. The sample comprises roughly 10,000 distinct CDR3 sequences, about a fifth of which are singletons, and about 45% rests with the top ten. The sequence was obtained from a male donor with early-stage non-small cell lung cancer. The source was PBMCs, collected at follow-up. The chain uses TRBV28 and TRBJ2-2, with unresolved D. The DNA for the CDR3 is TGTGCCAGCGTAGGCCTTGCCACCGGGGAGCTGTTTTTT. This gives the protein CASVGLATGELFF.